These 17 T cell receptor beta chains were all obtained from the same sample, sequenced in a study of cytotoxic CD8 clonotypes in ibrutinib-treated CLL. Assay used: immunoSEQ multiplex PCR; TCRdb lists only in-frame clones, some missing. The sample records approximately 26,000 clones, approximately 85% being singletons. Sequencing used PBMCs, obtained after 24 months of ibrutinib treatment. The receptor source for this set is a human donor with chronic lymphocytic leukemia.

The V gene is TRBV5-1, the J gene TRBJ2-7, with a possible D match to TRBD2 (5 bases). Germline CDR1 reads SGHRS; CDR2 reads YFSETQ. Deletions cut 0 bases from V and 7 bases from J, with 11 bases between. The CDR3 is 13 amino acids. CDR3 in DNA: TGCGCCAGCAGCTTGGAAGCTACGGGGGAGCAGTACTTC. Encoded protein: CASSLEATGEQYF.

The chain carries TRBV7-9 and TRBJ2-2; no clear D. Trimming took 2 bases from V and 5 from J, leaving 6 bases between them. CDR1 SEHNR and CDR2 FQNEAQ come from the germline V gene (reference sequence). This CDR3 is 13 amino acids long. The CDR3 is CASSLFWTGELFF. The CDR3 region has the DNA TGTGCCAGCAGCTTATTTTGGACCGGGGAGCTGTTTTTT.

The V and J genes are TRBV7-2 and TRBJ1-1; D is unclear. The germline V gene encodes CDR1 SGHTA and CDR2 FQGNSA. The CDR3 runs to 14 residues. Trimming shortened V by 1 base and J by 4 bases, and 10 bases separated the two germline ends. CDR3 DNA: TGTGCCAGCAGCTTAGAAGGCAGGCGCACTGAAGCTTTCTTT. The encoded protein is CASSLEGRRTEAFF.

V usage is TRBV28 and J usage is TRBJ1-1; D not certain. The CDR3 sequence is 13 residues long. CDR1 and CDR2 (germline): MDHEN, SYDVKM. V shed 2 bases and J shed 1 base, with 5 bases lying between them. As DNA, the CDR3 is TGTGCCAGCAGTTTACCCCGGAACACTGAAGCTTTCTTT. Encoded protein: CASSLPRNTEAFF.

This chain joins TRBV6-5 and TRBJ1-4, with D maybe TRBD1 (6 bases). Per germline, CDR1 MNHEY and CDR2 SVGAGI. V lost 6 bases to trimming and J lost 0 bases, with 11 bases between them. CDR3 size: 15 residues. CDR3 nucleotides: TGTGCCAGCAGCCAGGGGATTGCAACTAATGAAAAACTGTTTTTT. Residues: CASSQGIATNEKLFF.

In its sample, this clone ranks as medium-sized. The chain recombines TRBV5-5 with TRBJ2-1; D uncertain. Germline V CDR1 and CDR2: SGHKS, YYEKEE (reference sequence). This CDR3 has 16 amino acids. Trimming took 1 base from V and 7 from J, leaving 18 bases between them. In DNA, the CDR3 is TGTGCCAGCAGCTTGCGGACCAGCCTTTGGCGGAATGAGCAGTTCTTC. Its translation is CASSLRTSLWRNEQFF. The full variable domain, in which reference TRBV5-5 and TRBJ2-1 provide the parts outside the CDR3, is DAGVTQSPTHLIKTRGQQVTLRCSPISGHKSVSWYQQVLGQGPQFIFQYYEKEERGRGNFPDRFSARQFPNYSSELNVNALLLGDSALYLCASSLRTSLWRNEQFFGPGTRLTVL.

V usage is TRBV6-5 and J usage is TRBJ1-5; the D is unclear. The CDR3 is 12 amino acids. V was cut by 6 bases and J by 7 bases, with 10 bases left in between. From germline, CDR1 is MNHEY and CDR2 SVGAGI. The CDR3 DNA is TGTGCCAGCAGCCGGGATTCACAGCCCCAGCATTTT. Amino acids: CASSRDSQPQHF.

There are a few counts of this clone. Other DNA sequences in this specimen translate into the identical CDR3. The rearrangement joins TRBV5-8 to TRBJ2-2, with a possible D match to TRBD2 (5 bases). CDR1 SGHTS and CDR2 YDEGEE come from the germline V gene. The CDR3 runs to 15 residues. V lost 1 base to trimming and J lost 6 bases, with 13 bases between them. Here the CDR3 reads CASSLYRGLAGELFF. CDR3 in DNA: TGTGCCAGCAGCTTGTACCGGGGTCTGGCCGGGGAGCTGTTTTTT.

The chain employs TRBV7-3 and TRBJ2-1; 7 bases map to TRBD1. Germline-derived CDR1 and CDR2 are SGHTA and FQGTGA. V shed 2 bases, J shed 6 bases, and the junction held 1 base outside the gene matches. This CDR3 is built from 13 residues. In nucleotides, the CDR3 is TGTGCCAGCAGCTTAGGACAGGCCAATGAGCAGTTCTTC. Protein sequence: CASSLGQANEQFF.

As concerns this clone: The germline gene is not matched at one end of the junction; a read error may be the cause. The chain combines TRBV7-7 with TRBJ2-5; 8 bases are a match to TRBD2. The CDR3 has 13 amino acids. The germline gives CDR1 SSHAT, CDR2 FNYEAQ (reference sequence). Here the CDR3 DNA reads TGTGCTAGCAGCTTGGGACTAGAAGAGACCCAGTACTTC. Residues: CASSLGLEETQYF.

This clone is a singleton in its sample. One end of the junction fails to match germline, which may point to a read error. The rearrangement links TRBV6-6 to TRBJ1-2, with TRBD1 matching 10 bases. The CDR3 runs to 13 residues. Germline-derived CDR1 and CDR2 are MNHNY and SVGAGI (reference sequence). CDR3 nucleotide sequence: TGTGCCAGCAGTTACCCGGGGGACAGGGGTCTCCCCTTC. It encodes CASSYPGDRGLPF.

The chain couples TRBV6-6 to TRBJ1-2, with D unresolved. CDR1 is MNHNY, CDR2 SVGAGI, per germline (reference sequence). V was cut by 4 bases and J by 8 bases, with 17 bases left in between. The CDR3 has 14 amino acids. In DNA form, the CDR3 reads TGTGCCAGCAGTTCCCTAAAGGGCCCCCGGGGCTACACCTTC. It yields the protein CASSSLKGPRGYTF.

The chain uses TRBV5-4 and TRBJ2-5; no reliable D call. This CDR3 comprises 15 residues. V was pared by 1 base and J by 4 bases, with 14 bases between. Germline CDR1 and CDR2: SGHNT and YYREEE (reference sequence). The CDR3 nucleotides are TGTGCCAGCAGCTTGAAACAGATAGGAGTAGAGACCCAGTACTTC. This codes for CASSLKQIGVETQYF.

CDR3 coding DNA: TGTGCCAGCAGCGCGGGAACGACAGGCCATAATGAAAAACTGTTTTTT. Translated, it gives CASSAGTTGHNEKLFF. V is TRBV5-4 and J is TRBJ1-4, with a weak D call TRBD1 (6 bases). Germline CDR1 SGHNT, CDR2 YYREEE (reference sequence). The CDR3 is 16 amino acids. V lost 4 bases and J 4 bases, leaving 17 bases between the germline ends.

CDR3 loop: CASSLKASGVGSFSTDTQYF. The CDR3 nucleotides read TGTGCCAGCAGCTTGAAGGCTAGCGGGGTTGGGTCTTTTAGCACAGATACGCAGTATTTT. The chain is built from TRBV5-5 and TRBJ2-3, with 9 positions matching TRBD2. The CDR3 totals 20 residues. Trimming removed 1 base from V and 0 bases from J; junction bases left unmatched: 15. Germline V gene data show CDR1 as SGHKS and CDR2 as YYEKEE (reference sequence).

The genes are TRBV27 and TRBJ2-2, with 7 bases that match TRBD1. CDR3 length: 16 amino acids. With V trimmed by 8 bases and J by 5 bases, 14 bases remained unmatched. Per germline, CDR1 MNHEY and CDR2 SMNVEV (reference sequence). The CDR3 sequence: CASYYPGQRWTGELFF. In DNA form, the CDR3 reads TGTGCCAGCTATTATCCGGGACAGAGGTGGACCGGGGAGCTGTTTTTT.

This clone was observed once. The CDR3 loop reads CASSLSRGETDTQYF. The CDR3 DNA sequence: TGTGCCAGCAGTTTATCTCGGGGAGAGACAGATACGCAGTATTTT. This chain connects TRBV27 to TRBJ2-3, with TRBD2 as a possible D gene (5 bases). Germline values: CDR1 MNHEY, CDR2 SMNVEV (reference sequence). This CDR3 comprises 15 residues. Trimming pared 0 bases from V and 3 bases from J, leaving 10 bases between.